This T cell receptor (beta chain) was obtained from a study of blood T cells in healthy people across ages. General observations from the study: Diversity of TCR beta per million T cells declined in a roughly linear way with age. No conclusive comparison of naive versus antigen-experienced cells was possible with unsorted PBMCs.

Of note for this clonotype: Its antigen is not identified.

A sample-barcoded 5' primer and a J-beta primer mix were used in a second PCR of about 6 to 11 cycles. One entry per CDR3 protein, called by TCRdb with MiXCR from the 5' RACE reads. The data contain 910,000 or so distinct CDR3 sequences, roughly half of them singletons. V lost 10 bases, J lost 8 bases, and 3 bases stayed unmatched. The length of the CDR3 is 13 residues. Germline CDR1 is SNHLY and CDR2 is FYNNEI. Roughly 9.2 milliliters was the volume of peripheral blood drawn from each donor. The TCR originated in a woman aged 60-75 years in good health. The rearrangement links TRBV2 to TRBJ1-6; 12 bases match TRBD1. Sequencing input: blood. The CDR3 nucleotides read TGTGCCAAGGGACAGGGGGCGGATTCACCCCTCCACTTT. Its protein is CAKGQGADSPLHF.